This TCR beta chain emerged from a study of cytomegalovirus exposure and HLA in healthy donors (dated by TCRdb to about 2017). Notes on the research overall: According to an earlier analysis of 550 to 700 of the donors, about 179 million T cells yielded 117 million unique TCR beta sequences and approximately 300 Gb of sequence data. An early release that covered about 600 HLA-typed donors contained approximately 290 gigabases of sequencing data and 70 million to 100 million unique TCR sequences. The genetic ancestry cluster associated with self-reported Caucasian donors included around four fifths of the roughly 400 genotyped donors. The study aimed to test whether cataloging public T cell receptors could reveal signatures of past pathogen exposure. The study used immunosequencing to profile the T cell repertoires of some 600 subjects and linked those repertoires to cytomegalovirus serostatus. Besides the first cohort of around 670 subjects, a separate validation cohort made up of 90 to 150 different subjects was used. To predict cytomegalovirus infection status, the study combined high-throughput TCR immunosequencing, statistical association of individual TCRs with disease status, and machine learning. A later analysis re-analyzed previously published TCR beta repertoires from several hundred donors and added high-resolution HLA genotyping to study TCR occurrence patterns. The later analysis used no new phenotypic data to find candidate immune exposures, relying instead on TCR beta sequences and their occurrence across donors. An earlier analysis of 500 to 650 of the donors applied high-throughput TCR beta sequencing to assess whether each TCR beta V gene segment acted as functional or pseudogenic. Alongside the repertoire data, information on donor age, sex, ethnicity and CMV serostatus was compiled. In a later genetic analysis, genome-wide SNP genotypes for about three fifths of the 666 donors were used, and that subset was treated as a discovery cohort. All discovery cohort repertoires had been generated on a single sequencing platform. Class I and class II HLA loci were covered by the typing at four-digit resolution. Typing coverage differed by locus: A, B, C, DRB1 and DQB1 were typed in about 629-640 donors, DQA1 in 522, DPA1 in 600 to 610, and DPB1 in roughly 450. Roughly 5 DR-DQ haplotypes were handled as single units for association and clustering, since linkage in the cohort was strong. Among around 400 genotyped donors of the cohort, an average of around 240,000 unique TCR beta nucleotide sequences were sequenced per donor, roughly 20% of them non-productive.

The cohort was made up of around 720 healthy bone marrow donors. At the time of sampling, every cohort member was nominally healthy, though immune exposures that went unrecorded were likely present. The donor tested CMV seronegative and was one of the 352 seronegative cohort members. A peripheral blood sample was collected from each donor, and TCR beta sequencing was performed on peripheral blood mononuclear cells. The Qiagen DNeasy Blood Extraction Kit was used to extract genomic DNA from the blood cell samples. Trimming accounts for 0 bases at V and 2 bases at J, while the number of junction bases matched to no gene is 5. The CDR3 runs 17 amino acids, cysteine and phenylalanine included. Only the CDR3 portion is preserved as DNA: 51 bases, with reading frame beginning at the first base. CDR1 LGHNA and CDR2 YNFKEQ were looked up in the germline V gene. Libraries were constructed by the immunoSEQ multiplex PCR assay. The multiplex PCR relied on a mix of 60 forward primers for TCR Vbeta segments and 13 reverse primers for TCR Jbeta segments. The CDR3 region of rearranged TCR beta genes was amplified from genomic DNA by a multiplex PCR assay. On the Illumina HiSeq System, the amplified TCR beta libraries were sequenced as 87-base-pair reads. In the source study's methods: A later analysis counted 75 million to 100 million unique TCR beta chains across the 550 to 700 repertoires, and roughly 9.9 million of these chains were shared by at least two donors. A nearest-neighbor algorithm error-corrected the raw reads and collapsed the reads into unique sequences, merging closely related sequences to remove PCR and sequencing errors. V, D and J gene segments were assigned by aligning CDR3 sequences to IMGT reference sequences. Each retained sequence needed at least a six-nucleotide match to both a V gene segment and a J gene segment. A rearrangement counted as productive if the CDR3 had no stop codons and remained in frame with V and J, and every other rearrangement counted as non-productive. CDR3 was defined by IMGT convention, running from the second conserved V-encoded cysteine to the conserved J-encoded phenylalanine. In an earlier analysis of around 600 of the donors, sequences lacking an unambiguous match to a single V gene segment were excluded. In an earlier analysis of 587 of the donors, V segments were called functional above 56.7% productive rearrangements and were called segregating when the between-donor standard deviation exceeded 5%. A statistical classification framework was built to diagnose cytomegalovirus status from the catalog of TCR beta chain sequences. A later analysis assigned V and J genes by comparing TCR nucleotide sequences with IMGT/GENE-DB human TR gene sequences. In a later analysis, CDR3 sequences and most-parsimonious VDJ recombination scenarios were assigned using the TCRdist pipeline. In a later analysis, every TCR beta chain was defined by the combination of its CDR3 amino acid sequence and its V-gene family, and reads without a unique V-gene family were dropped. As a way to deal with suspected cross-contamination and a sequencing artifact, a later analysis dropped hundreds of nucleotide sequences that were highly shared and had low generation probability. A later analysis calculated a clonal expansion index for each public chain from normalized within-repertoire ranks of inferred template counts. In a later analysis, generation probabilities were computed with a VDJ recombination model fitted to out-of-frame rearrangements, and the resulting probabilities were checked against IGoR. A later analysis scored TCR-TCR, TCR-HLA and TCR-CMV co-occurrence with hypergeometric tests, applying a repertoire-size bias correction to TCR pairs. In a later analysis, false discovery rates were estimated by permuting HLA or CMV assignments 20 times. A later analysis grouped co-occurring TCRs with DBSCAN, adding TCRdist sequence similarity when clustering within HLA-allele-positive subsets. Repertoires with fewer than 30,000 or more than 120,000 public chains were left out of co-occurrence clustering, as were about five repertoires with anomalous nucleotide sharing. Held by TCRdb, this immuneACCESS table contains in-frame sequences only and omits some clones. Under half of the omission traces to an unresolved V gene where checked; the cause of the rest is unknown. V and J calls and clone size follow that table, whereas D and trimming were derived from the DNA. The table for this sample lists 100,000 to 150,000 clones; about three quarters of them were counted only once. The ten largest clones capture roughly 1.8% of the sample.

A word on this clone: This receptor's antigen is unknown. Per-nucleotide qualities are absent, and no much larger clonotype sits a single base away.

Paper-wide results and their limitations: An association between a missense DCLRE1C variant and V-gene and J-gene trimming of TCR beta chains was found in a later genetic analysis and replicated in an independent cohort. Sequencing depth was assumed to be roughly uniform across donors in the presence/absence analyses, though that assumption may not hold. According to a later analysis, most CMV-associated TCR beta chains appeared to be HLA-restricted, and the HLA associations seemed to be driven largely by CMV exposure. An earlier analysis of some 590 of the donors showed that most TCR beta V segments appeared in productive rearrangements either about 90% or about 30% of the time, which broadly matched IMGT annotations. It was suggested by the authors that the approach could potentially be generalized to other disease states and immunological phenotypes. In a later analysis, HLA-associated TCR beta chains showed more clonal expansion and lower generation probabilities than non-associated chains that were equally common. Strong co-occurrence of HLA alleles, especially DR and DQ, made assigning TCR associations to individual alleles difficult. The only immune exposure information available for the cohort was CMV serostatus. Compared with the approximately 670-donor mean, donors in an Asian-associated ancestry cluster had fewer N-insertions in productive TCRs, according to a later genetic analysis. Correlated functional status among segregating V segments might be attributable to linkage disequilibrium, but an unknown experimental factor could not be ruled out. In both the original and validation cohorts, the classifier was reported to diagnose cytomegalovirus status with high specificity and sensitivity. A later analysis associated 15,000 or so TCR beta sequences with specific HLA alleles at a false discovery rate of 0.05. In a later analysis, several top co-occurrence clusters were reported to appear linked to parvovirus B19, influenza, CMV and Epstein-Barr virus. Because HLA typing was missing for some donors at each locus, association tests included only the typed subset. The sequencing pipeline was judged likely to have produced a cluster of highly shared sequence variants as a technical artifact. A few of the identified cytomegalovirus-associated TCR beta chains were confirmed in vitro to be specific for cytomegalovirus antigens. In a later analysis, the rate of TCR association differed among HLA loci, with DRB1 alleles having the most associated TCRs and HLA-C alleles having the fewest. A total of fewer than 200 TCR beta chains were listed by the study as associated with cytomegalovirus. Across donors, most TCR sequences were observed very rarely, whereas some public TCRs were present in many individuals. In this cohort, only TCR beta chains were sequenced, and detectable features were limited by the absence of alpha or paired-chain data. Because counts were too low, seventeen rarely observed V segments, including chromosome 9 orphons, were excluded from the earlier analysis of some 590 of the donors. A further reported finding was that TCR beta sequences accurately predicted the HLA-A and HLA-B alleles for most subjects in the first cohort. Because the 87-base-pair reads could not distinguish some IMGT-functional V segments, including TRBV6-2 and TRBV6-3, those segments were excluded.

Sequencing input: PBMCs. The origin of this receptor is a woman aged 40 to 50 in good health and CMV-seronegative. The chain is assembled from TRBV4-2 and TRBJ2-3, with 10 bases matching TRBD1. The DNA sequence is as follows: TGTGCCAGCAGCCAAGAAAGGGGACAGGGGATCACAGATACGCAGTATTTT. The translation is CASSQERGQGITDTQYF.